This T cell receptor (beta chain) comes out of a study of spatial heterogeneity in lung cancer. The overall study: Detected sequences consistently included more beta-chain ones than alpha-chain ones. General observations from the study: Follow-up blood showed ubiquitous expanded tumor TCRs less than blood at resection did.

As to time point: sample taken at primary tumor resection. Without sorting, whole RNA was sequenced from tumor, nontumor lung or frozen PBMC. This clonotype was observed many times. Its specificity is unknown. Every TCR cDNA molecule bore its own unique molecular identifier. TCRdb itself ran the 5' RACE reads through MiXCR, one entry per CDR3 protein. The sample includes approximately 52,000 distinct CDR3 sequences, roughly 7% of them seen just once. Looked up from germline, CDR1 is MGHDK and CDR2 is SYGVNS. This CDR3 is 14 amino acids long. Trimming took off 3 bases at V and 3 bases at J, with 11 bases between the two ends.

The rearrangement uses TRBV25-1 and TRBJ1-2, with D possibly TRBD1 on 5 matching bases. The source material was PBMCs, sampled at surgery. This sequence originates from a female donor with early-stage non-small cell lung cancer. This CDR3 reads CASSDSGPHYGYTF. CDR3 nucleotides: TGTGCCAGCAGTGACTCGGGGCCGCACTATGGCTACACCTTC.